The clone carrying this T cell receptor (beta chain) was recorded many times. These data are taken from a study of T cells in Graves' hyperthyroidism and ophthalmopathy. The CDR3 has 16 residues. Losses at the gene ends were 3 bases for V and 5 bases for J; bases not matched to a gene: 12. The germline V gene encodes CDR1 MDHEN and CDR2 SYDVKM. It was RNA transcripts that yielded the amplified TCR beta CDR3 regions. The TCR CDR3 first-round RT-PCR relied on the HTBI primer set. Using its own MiXCR run on the multiplex PCR reads, TCRdb lists one record per CDR3 protein. The repertoire consists of more than 500,000 distinct CDR3 sequences, with approximately 15% occurring once and the leading ten covering about 4%. Fresh peripheral blood, more than 8 ml of it, supplied the PBMCs.

The receptor's source is a woman aged 40 to 49 with Graves' ophthalmopathy. Material: blood. J is TRBJ2-7 and V is TRBV28; the match to TRBD2 covers 8 bases. The CDR3 sequence: CASSFLPGGPRNEQYF. DNA for the CDR3: TGTGCCAGCAGTTTTTTGCCGGGAGGGCCAAGAAACGAGCAGTACTTC.